This T cell receptor (beta chain) is from a study of T cell changes during pregnancy in multiple sclerosis. Trimming removed 5 bases from V and 6 bases from J; junction bases left unmatched: 2. Per the germline V gene, CDR1 is MNHEY and CDR2 is SMNVEV (reference sequence). This CDR3 is built from 12 residues. Only in-frame clones appear in the TCRdb table, and some are missing; sequencing was by immunoSEQ multiplex PCR. The data contain 65,000 or so clones, roughly 87% of them singletons. This chain connects TRBV27 to TRBJ1-2, with TRBD1 identical over 8 bases. The TCR sequence derives from a female donor in good health, enrolled as a control in a pregnancy study. The specimen was peripheral blood, collected in the second trimester of pregnancy. For the CDR3, the DNA is TGTGCCAGCAGTGGACAGGGAAATGGCTACACCTTC. Amino acid sequence: CASSGQGNGYTF.